The clone carrying this T cell receptor (beta chain) showed up just once. This specimen comes from a study of Ad26.COV2.S vaccination and SARS-CoV-2 variants. Germline CDR1 and CDR2: KGHSH and LQKENI. V lost 1 base and J lost 2, with 11 bases in between. The CDR3 totals 16 residues. The repertoire was sequenced with immunoSEQ multiplex PCR; TCRdb's copy has only in-frame clones and lacks some. The table includes 380,000 or so clones, about four fifths detected once. Treatment indicated: some 20 received Ad26.COV2.S at low or high dose, single or two shots; roughly five received placebo; per-sample allocation not given. Day 63 after the first vaccine or placebo injection was the time point for sampling.

The sample here was peripheral blood, taken in a trial of Ad26.COV2.S vaccine versus placebo. The chain carries TRBV18 and TRBJ2-2; D might be TRBD1 or TRBD2, each matching 5 bases. This clonotype was sampled from a person aged 18 to 65 who received the Ad26.COV2.S COVID-19 vaccine or a placebo. For the CDR3, the DNA is TGTGCCAGCTCACCACAGGGGACGGGAAACACCGGGGAGCTGTTTTTT. Protein sequence: CASSPQGTGNTGELFF.